The 32 T cell receptor beta chains in this list originate from one sample, sequenced in a study of human versus mouse CDR3 diversity and MHC coevolution. TCRdb's table, derived via immunoSEQ multiplex PCR, lists solely in-frame clones and lacks some. The sample shows about 81,000 clones, about 93% of them seen only once. Sequencing was performed on naive CD4+ T cells from blood. The sample's subset: CD45RO-negative CD62L-positive naive CD4 T cells. These TCRs come from a person aged 30 to 69 in good health.

The chain is built from TRBV18 and TRBJ2-7, with 10 bases matching TRBD1. CDR1 is KGHSH, CDR2 LQKENI, per germline. CDR3 length equals 15 residues. V lost 4 bases and J lost 4; bases outside the gene matches: 7. The CDR3 nucleotides are TGTGCCAGCTCACTAGAATCGGGACAGGGGTACGAGCAGTACTTC. Translating gives CASSLESGQGYEQYF.

The CDR3 spells CASSLSIGRGTEAFF. In nucleotides, the CDR3 is TGTGCCAGCAGTTTATCTATCGGTAGGGGAACTGAAGCTTTCTTT. This chain joins TRBV28 and TRBJ1-1, with D maybe TRBD1 (5 bases). Germline CDR1 and CDR2: MDHEN and SYDVKM. Trimming pared 1 base from V and 5 bases from J, leaving 14 bases between. The CDR3 consists of 15 residues.

The chain carries TRBV28 and TRBJ1-5, with D hard to call. The CDR3 has 16 amino acids. The V gene's germline CDR1 is MDHEN and CDR2 SYDVKM. The ends were cut back, 3 bases at V and 4 bases at J, with 16 bases in the middle. CDR3 amino acids: CASSLNVMRGNQPQHF. CDR3 in DNA: TGTGCCAGCAGTTTGAATGTTATGCGGGGAAATCAGCCCCAGCATTTT.

The chain carries TRBV18 and TRBJ2-7; 9 nucleotides match TRBD1. Germline CDR1 KGHSH, CDR2 LQKENI. This CDR3 is 15 amino acids long. Germline trimming cut 4 bases from V and 5 bases from J; bases unmatched to any gene: 9. CDR3 bases: TGTGCCAGCTCACAGGGACAGGGAGGGGGCCACGAGCAGTACTTC. Its translation: CASSQGQGGGHEQYF.

V is TRBV6-5 and J is TRBJ1-1, with D tentatively TRBD1 (5 bases). The CDR3 covers 15 residues. V lost 0 bases and J lost 4, with 12 bases in between. Germline V gene lookup returns CDR1 MNHEY and CDR2 SVGAGI. This CDR3 reads CASSYSDGGTTEAFF. The CDR3 DNA reads TGTGCCAGCAGTTACTCTGACGGGGGGACCACTGAAGCTTTCTTT.

The chain couples TRBV6-5 to TRBJ1-2, with a possible D match to TRBD1 (5 bases). The CDR3 is 13 amino acids. Germline V gives CDR1 MNHEY, CDR2 SVGAGI. The V gene lost 6 bases and the J gene lost 8 bases, with 16 bases spanning the gap. CDR3 protein: CASRRQGSEGYTF. The CDR3 coding sequence is TGTGCCAGCAGGCGCCAGGGCTCGGAAGGCTACACCTTC.

The rearrangement links TRBV19 to TRBJ1-5; D remains unclear. The V end was cut by 7 bases, the J end by 2 bases, with 9 bases between. Germline V gene sequence: CDR1 LNHDA, CDR2 SQIVND (reference sequence). The CDR3 extends over 13 amino acids. The CDR3 region is CASTEFGNQPQHF. CDR3 nucleotide sequence: TGTGCCAGTACAGAATTTGGCAATCAGCCCCAGCATTTT.

The genes are TRBV7-2 and TRBJ1-5; no clear D. The V end was cut by 1 base, the J end by 5 bases, with 12 bases between. There are 15 residues in the CDR3. Germline loops: CDR1 SGHTA, CDR2 FQGNSA. The CDR3 region has the DNA TGTGCCAGCAGCTTAGTGGTTGGGGAGGATCAGCCCCAGCATTTT. Translating gives CASSLVVGEDQPQHF.

The chain joins TRBV28 to TRBJ1-2, with 10 bases fitting TRBD1. Germline V gene sequence: CDR1 MDHEN, CDR2 SYDVKM. V lost 5 bases to trimming and J lost 6 bases; unmatched junction nucleotides: 9. CDR3 size: 15 residues. CDR3 sequence reads: CASSLSDRGQNGYTF. The CDR3 nucleotides read TGTGCCAGCAGTCTTTCTGACAGGGGGCAAAATGGCTACACCTTC.

V gene TRBV7-3 combines with J gene TRBJ2-2; D might be TRBD1 (7 bases). The V and J ends lost 5 bases and 5 bases respectively, with 21 bases between them. The CDR3 contains 17 residues. Germline V CDR1 and CDR2: SGHTA, FQGTGA. In DNA form, the CDR3 reads TGTGCCAGCAGCACTAGACAGGGAGGAGCGGCAACCGGGGAGCTGTTTTTT. This gives the protein CASSTRQGGAATGELFF.

The J gene is TRBJ1-2, the V gene TRBV7-2, with D possibly being TRBD1 (5 bases). The V end was cut by 5 bases, the J end by 4 bases, with 17 bases between. Germline V gives CDR1 SGHTA, CDR2 FQGNSA. The CDR3 totals 15 residues. CDR3 sequence (DNA): TGTGCCAGCAGCCTCACAGGACGCTCGGGCTATGGCTACACCTTC. Amino acid sequence: CASSLTGRSGYGYTF.

V is TRBV5-4 and J is TRBJ1-3; D gene uncertain. CDR1 SGHNT and CDR2 YYREEE come from the germline V gene (reference sequence). The CDR3 runs to 14 residues. Trimming left V 1 base short and J 4 bases short, with 9 bases between. CDR3 sequence (DNA): TGTGCCAGCAGCTTGCCCGGCAGGGGAAACACCATATATTTT. It specifies CASSLPGRGNTIYF. Complete variable domain (other parts from reference TRBV5-4 and TRBJ1-3): ETGVTQSPTHLIKTRGQQVTLRCSSQSGHNTVSWYQQALGQGPQFIFQYYREEENGRGNFPPRFSGLQFPNYSSELNVNALELDDSALYLCASSLPGRGNTIYFGEGSWLTVV.

The V gene is TRBV28, the J gene TRBJ1-5; no clear D gene. Trimming left V 3 bases short and J 0 bases short, with 15 bases between. Germline CDR1 reads MDHEN; CDR2 reads SYDVKM. The CDR3 sequence is 17 residues long. CDR3 in DNA: TGTGCCAGCAGTTTCCTCGGTGGGCAGAATAGCAATCAGCCCCAGCATTTT. The encoded protein is CASSFLGGQNSNQPQHF.

In its sample, this clone was seen a few times. The genes are TRBV7-9 and TRBJ1-1, with a weak D call TRBD1 (5 bases). The ends were cut back, 5 bases at V and 1 base at J, with 11 bases in the middle. Germline CDR1 SEHNR, CDR2 FQNEAQ (reference sequence). The CDR3 runs to 14 residues. The CDR3: CASSLGQTNTEAFF. In DNA form, the CDR3 reads TGTGCCAGCAGCCTGGGGCAGACGAACACTGAAGCTTTCTTT.

This chain joins TRBV19 and TRBJ2-7; the D gene is possibly TRBD1 (6 bases). The CDR3 has 13 residues. Germline V CDR1 and CDR2: LNHDA, SQIVND (reference sequence). V dropped 5 bases and J dropped 1 base, with 9 bases sitting between them. DNA of the CDR3: TGTGCCAGTAGTGTACAGGGTTCCTACGAGCAGTACTTC. It codes for CASSVQGSYEQYF.

This chain uses TRBV7-2 with TRBJ2-5, with 13 bases that match TRBD2. V lost 3 bases and J lost 5; bases outside the gene matches: 6. This CDR3 contains 16 residues. From germline, CDR1 is SGHTA and CDR2 FQGNSA. The CDR3 DNA reads TGTGCCAGCAGCTTCCCGGGACTAGCGGGACTTGAGACCCAGTACTTC. Its translation is CASSFPGLAGLETQYF.

The rearrangement joins TRBV6-6 to TRBJ2-5; 10 positions agree with TRBD1. The CDR3 has 15 amino acids. Per the germline V gene, CDR1 is MNHNY and CDR2 is SVGAGI (reference sequence). Trimming removed 0 bases from V and 4 bases from J; junction bases left unmatched: 2. The CDR3 DNA follows: TGTGCCAGCAGTTACTCAAGGACAGGGGGAGAGACCCAGTACTTC. This encodes CASSYSRTGGETQYF.

This chain uses TRBV30 with TRBJ2-7; perhaps TRBD1 as D (6 bases). Trimming took off 7 bases at V and 3 bases at J, with 13 bases between the two ends. Germline assignment: CDR1 GTSNPN and CDR2 SVGIG (reference sequence). CDR3 length: 12 residues. For the CDR3, the DNA is TGTGCCTCAGGGGATTTGGGCTACGAGCAGTACTTC. It is translated as CASGDLGYEQYF. Full variable domain (rest looked up from reference TRBV30 and TRBJ2-7): SQTIHQWPATLVQPVGSPLSLECTVEGTSNPNLYWYRQAAGRGLQLLFYSVGIGQISSEVPQNLSASRPQDRQFILSSKKLLLSDSGFYLCASGDLGYEQYFGPGTRLTVT.

This chain links TRBV12-5 with TRBJ2-3; the D gene is possibly TRBD1 (6 bases). This CDR3 comprises 14 residues. Trimming took off 6 bases at V and 2 bases at J, with 12 bases between the two ends. Germline-derived CDR1 and CDR2 are LGHNT and FRNRAP. The CDR3 here is CASGRQAPTDTQYF. The CDR3 region has the DNA TGTGCTAGTGGACGACAGGCCCCCACAGATACGCAGTATTTT.

The chain is built from TRBV18 and TRBJ1-1; TRBD1 might be the D (5 bases). From germline, CDR1 is KGHSH and CDR2 LQKENI. The CDR3 runs 15 residues. Trimming stripped 2 bases from V and 5 bases from J, with 15 bases between. CDR3 in DNA: TGTGCCAGCTCACCAGGGGAGGGGAGAAAAACTGAAGCTTTCTTT. This gives the protein CASSPGEGRKTEAFF.

This chain uses TRBV7-6 with TRBJ2-7; 8 nucleotides match TRBD2. This CDR3 contains 16 residues. Germline lookup yields CDR1 SGHVS and CDR2 FNYEAQ. The ends lost 1 base at V and 4 bases at J; junction bases unmatched: 9. The CDR3 DNA reads as TGTGCCAGCAGCTTAGTCTGGCGGGAGGCAGGGTACGAGCAGTACTTC. It codes for CASSLVWREAGYEQYF.

The chain combines TRBV19 with TRBJ1-4, with 7 bases matching TRBD1. V gave up 7 bases and J gave up 3 bases; unmatched junction bases: 5. Looked up from germline, CDR1 is LNHDA and CDR2 is SQIVND (reference sequence). This CDR3 spans 14 amino acids. The CDR3 reads CASTPGQSNEKLFF. DNA of the CDR3: TGTGCCAGTACCCCGGGACAGTCTAATGAAAAACTGTTTTTT.

The chain couples TRBV9 to TRBJ2-1, with unresolved D. This CDR3 region has 14 residues. The germline V and J ends were trimmed by 1 base and 5 bases, with 10 bases remaining between them. Germline V gene lookup returns CDR1 SGDLS and CDR2 YYNGEE. The CDR3, as DNA: TGTGCCAGCAGCGTAAGCCCCTCGCACAATGAGCAGTTCTTC. It encodes CASSVSPSHNEQFF.

This chain uses TRBV7-2 with TRBJ2-1; 9 bases map to TRBD2. With 5 bases clipped from V and 3 bases from J, the junction kept 8 bases outside the gene matches. Per the germline V gene, CDR1 is SGHTA and CDR2 is FQGNSA. CDR3 size: 16 residues. CDR3 in DNA: TGTGCCAGCAGCCAGCGGGGGGCGGGGAACTACAATGAGCAGTTCTTC. Protein: CASSQRGAGNYNEQFF.

The J gene is TRBJ1-1, the V gene TRBV14; tentatively, D is TRBD1 (5 bases). This CDR3 is built from 16 residues. The V end lost 0 bases, the J end lost 4 bases, and 15 bases lay between the germline ends. CDR1 is SGHDN, CDR2 FVKESK, per germline. The CDR3 sequence: CASSQERGTLGTEAFF. The CDR3 nucleotides read TGTGCCAGCAGCCAAGAAAGGGGAACTTTGGGCACTGAAGCTTTCTTT.

This chain connects TRBV2 to TRBJ2-7, with D perhaps TRBD1 (6 bases). Between the trimmed V and J ends, which lost 6 bases and 0 bases, there was a span of 12 bases. Germline-derived CDR1 and CDR2 are SNHLY and FYNNEI. This CDR3 has 14 amino acids. Here the CDR3 reads CASREQGPSYEQYF. The CDR3 DNA reads TGTGCCAGCAGGGAACAGGGCCCCTCCTACGAGCAGTACTTC.

This rearrangement joins TRBV2 to TRBJ2-7; TRBD2 agrees at 12 bases. Losses at the gene ends were 8 bases for V and 6 bases for J; bases not matched to a gene: 8. From germline, CDR1 is SNHLY and CDR2 FYNNEI. CDR3 length: 14 residues. The CDR3 coding sequence is TGTGCCAGCGGCAGACTAGCGGGAGAACTCGAGCAGTACTTC. Protein: CASGRLAGELEQYF.

The rearrangement joins TRBV27 to TRBJ1-2; 7 bases are shared with TRBD1. CDR1 is MNHEY, CDR2 SMNVEV, per germline (reference sequence). J lost 4 bases, V lost 5 bases, and 4 bases had no gene match. This CDR3 comprises 13 residues. CDR3 residues: CASSLTGVYGYTF. CDR3 nucleotide sequence: TGTGCCAGCAGTCTCACAGGGGTCTATGGCTACACCTTC.

A single count supports this clone. The chain has TRBV18 and TRBJ2-5, with D possibly being TRBD2 (5 bases). Trimming left V 3 bases short and J 5 bases short, with 13 bases between. This CDR3 has 14 residues. Germline V CDR1 and CDR2: KGHSH, LQKENI. The CDR3: CASSPLGVSETQYF. The CDR3 DNA sequence: TGTGCCAGCTCACCCCTCGGGGTGTCGGAGACCCAGTACTTC. The whole variable domain, filled in from reference TRBV18 and TRBJ2-5, reads NAGVMQNPRHLVRRRGQEARLRCSPMKGHSHVYWYRQLPEEGLKFMVYLQKENIIDESGMPKERFSAEFPKEGPSILRIQQVVRGDSAAYFCASSPLGVSETQYFGPGTRLLVL.

The V gene is TRBV19, the J gene TRBJ1-5; D is unclear. The CDR3 runs 13 residues. CDR1 and CDR2 (germline): LNHDA, SQIVND (reference sequence). Trimming cost V 2 bases and J 5 bases, with 7 bases left between them. In DNA form, the CDR3 reads TGTGCCAGTAGTATAATGGAGTATCAGCCCCAGCATTTT. Amino acid sequence: CASSIMEYQPQHF.

This clone was counted a single time. The chain joins TRBV6-5 to TRBJ2-7, with TRBD1 as a possible D gene (6 bases). V was pared by 0 bases and J by 2 bases, with 11 bases between. The CDR3 contains 15 residues. The germline gives CDR1 MNHEY, CDR2 SVGAGI. For the CDR3, the DNA is TGTGCCAGCAGTTACTCAGGACAGAGGACCTACGAGCAGTACTTC. Translating gives CASSYSGQRTYEQYF.

The CDR3 is CASSFLLAGGSHTDTQYF. The CDR3 nucleotides read TGTGCCAGCAGCTTTCTCCTAGCGGGAGGCTCACACACAGATACGCAGTATTTT. This chain joins TRBV5-4 and TRBJ2-3, with TRBD2 matching 11 bases. The CDR3 runs to 18 residues. Germline values: CDR1 SGHNT, CDR2 YYREEE (reference sequence). V lost 2 bases, J lost 2 bases, and 10 bases stayed unmatched.